The subject of this entry is one TCR beta chain. TCRdb re-derived calls from the 5' RACE reads in MiXCR, one entry per CDR3 protein. Among 250,000 to 300,000 distinct CDR3 sequences listed, around 19% were seen once. These data originate in a study of CD8 T cells in ankylosing spondylitis. The V segment lost 0 bases and the J segment 7 bases; nucleotides outside the gene matches: 9. CDR1 SGHRS and CDR2 YFSETQ come from the germline V gene. The CDR3 covers 15 residues. This sequence joins TRBV5-1 and TRBJ2-5; 7 positions match TRBD2. The sequencing sample was made of blood, either unsorted or a sorted T cell fraction (not recorded which). The receptor comes from a male donor with ankylosing spondylitis or in good health (not recorded which). For the CDR3, the DNA is TGCGCCAGCAGCTTGGCCGGACGGTGGGGGGGGACCCAGTACTTC. Translating it yields CASSLAGRWGGTQYF.